This note documents a single TCR beta chain sequence. This clonotype occurred a few times. This receptor's antigen is unknown. Base qualities are not recorded, but no much larger clone differs from it by a single base. V loses 1 base of germline sequence and J loses 2 bases, and the interval between the two ends is 6 bases. The CDR3, from cysteine to phenylalanine, totals 14 residues. Kept here is only the CDR3 DNA, which spans 42 bases and is read in frame from base 1. The data derive from a study of response to subunit inactivated influenza vaccine (dated by TCRdb to the late 2010s). About the full investigation: Deep quantitative T cell receptor repertoire profiling was used in the study to track responses to a trivalent subunit inactivated influenza vaccine.

Summary of the overall study and its limitations: The authors suggested that each seasonal influenza vaccination may recruit only a limited number of new T cells.

The library was produced with RT-PCR. Sequencing was carried out with an Illumina HiSeq 2500. TCRdb cleaned the public reads at Q25 with fastp, built clones with MiXCR and kept in-frame beta chains. All rows with the same CDR3 protein become a single entry with the most common DNA and genes. The sample has about 540,000 distinct CDR3 sequences on record, roughly 23% of them singletons. The top ten constitute 2.5% to 3.5% of the sample. These records were also assigned to another study, of T cells expressing NK-cell markers. As described in the second report: TCR beta cDNA libraries were made by 5'RACE template switching that added a universal primer site and unique molecular identifiers. About 8 donors provided sorted CD3+CD56+NKG2C+, CD3+CD56+NKG2C- and CD3+CD56-NKG2C+ T-cell subsets, whose TCR beta-chain repertoires were profiled. Seven of the eight sequenced donors were HCMV-seropositive and one was HCMV-seronegative. In several experiments an anti-gammadeltaTCR antibody was added to restrict sorting to alphabetaTCR-expressing T cells. For several donors, the dominant CD3+CD56+NKG2C+ clonotypes were among the top 10 CD8+ clonotypes and accounted for about 1.0-7.5% of CD8+ T cells. Those dominant clonotypes were again the most abundant among CD3+CD56-NKG2C+ cells in a few donors, at about 25-65%. It remained unclear whether the expanded NKG2C-expressing T cell clones were specific for HCMV antigens. The study sequenced eight donors, all healthy volunteers chosen at random: three men and five women. HCMV-specific IgG was detected in serum with a commercial ELISA kit to determine HCMV serostatus. Ficoll density gradient centrifugation was used to isolate peripheral blood mononuclear cells from blood. Magnetic immunoseparation with Miltenyi isolation kits was used to isolate CD4+ and CD8+ T cells from PBMC. Synthesis of cDNA was primed from the TCR beta constant segment and was followed by two consecutive PCR amplification steps. Sequencing of the libraries produced 2 x 150 bp reads on Illumina HiSeq 2000/2500, MiSeq or NextSeq. MIGEC was used to demultiplex reads and group the reads by UMI, and MiTCR was used to assemble and quantify clonotypes. Only TCR cDNA sequences supported by at least two reads were kept to exclude erroneous sequences. The tcR package was used for downstream repertoire analysis, and clonotypes were matched across fractions by CDR3 nucleotide sequence plus V segment. VDJmatch was used to annotate antigen specificity against VDJdb, with one amino acid substitution allowed in CDR3.

The chain is assembled from TRBV12-3 or TRBV12-4 and TRBJ1-3; 5 matching bases give a weak D call of TRBD1. The origin of this receptor is a man aged 50-59 years who received an inactivated influenza vaccine. Donor details come from another sample of the same person, matched by shared clones. The sample was CD4+ T cells sorted from PBMCs, taken 11 to 12 days after vaccination. The CDR3 loop reads CASSLGGAGNTIYF. The DNA sequence is TGTGCCAGCAGTTTAGGAGGGGCTGGAAACACCATATATTTT.